This T cell receptor beta chain was retrieved from a study of blood T cell repertoires in COVID-19. Across the study: Researchers got acute and convalescent COVID-19 samples from the United States, Italy and Spain.

Germline V CDR1 and CDR2: ENHRY, SYGVKD. The CDR3 is 12 amino acids. V lost 9 bases and J lost 5; bases outside the gene matches: 4. In Seattle, patients joined the study during active infection and were tracked longitudinally. This clone showed up just a few times. This table comes from immunoSEQ multiplex PCR, and its TCRdb copy is limited to in-frame clones, with some not included. The top ten hold over 5.5% of the sample, which has approximately 110,000 clones, 74% seen once. The clonotype was recovered from a man of 80 years or more with COVID-19, enrolled during active disease. The sample taken for sequencing was peripheral blood. The chain combines TRBV10-3 with TRBJ2-5; 9 bases agree with TRBD1. The CDR3 loop reads CAISGTGETQYF. The CDR3 DNA follows: TGTGCCATATCCGGGACAGGGGAGACCCAGTACTTC.